This TCR beta chain was sequenced during a study of regulatory T cells in long-lasting Graves disease. Time point noted: persistent/refractory GD, antithyroid drugs over 5 years with positive TRAb. PBMCs were the source of the RNA used for TCR sequencing. According to the study, TCR beta libraries were built with iRepertoire HTBI primers and CDR3-region Arm-PCR. TCRdb analysed the multiplex PCR reads with MiXCR anew, one entry per CDR3 protein. The data contain fewer than 450,000 distinct CDR3 sequences, about a fifth of them singletons. Germline V gene lookup returns CDR1 LNHDA and CDR2 SQIVND (reference sequence). V was pared by 5 bases and J by 5 bases, with 5 bases of the junction left unmatched. The CDR3 covers 15 residues.

The chain recombines TRBV19 with TRBJ2-2; 10 nucleotides line up with TRBD2. This specimen was peripheral blood mononuclear cells (PBMCs), taken when the disease was refractory, from a patient treated with antithyroid drugs. This clonotype was obtained from a female donor with Graves disease. Here the CDR3 reads CASSPGTSVTGELFF. The CDR3 region has the DNA TGTGCCAGTAGTCCCGGGACTAGCGTAACCGGGGAGCTGTTTTTT.